One and the same sample provided the 19 T cell receptor beta chains below, sequenced in a study of blood T cell repertoires in COVID-19. Produced via immunoSEQ multiplex PCR; TCRdb's table is partial and in-frame only. The repertoire includes 35,000 to 50,000 clones, approximately 80% of them detected once, and around 40% sits in the top ten. The specimen sequenced was peripheral blood. The receptors shown here come from a woman older than 75 with acute or convalescent COVID-19.

This chain joins TRBV5-8 and TRBJ2-7; the D is unclear. Germline CDR1 SGHTS, CDR2 YDEGEE. V was trimmed by 7 bases and J by 2 bases, leaving 13 bases between them. This CDR3 region has 13 residues. The DNA for the CDR3 is TGTGCCAGCCCCCACCGGGTCACCTACGAGCAGTACTTC. Translation: CASPHRVTYEQYF. Full variable domain (missing parts from reference TRBV5-8 and TRBJ2-7): EAGVTQSPTHLIKTRGQQATLRCSPISGHTSVYWYQQALGLGLQFLLWYDEGEERNRGNFPPRFSGRQFPNYSSELNVNALELEDSALYLCASPHRVTYEQYFGPGTRLTVT.

This clone has a single count. The chain employs TRBV7-9 and TRBJ2-2; TRBD2 matches 8 bases. The CDR3 is 15 amino acids. The V gene's germline CDR1 is SEHNR and CDR2 FQNEAQ (reference sequence). V shed 0 bases, J shed 6 bases, and the junction held 3 bases outside the gene matches. The CDR3 here is CASSLAPGGPGELFF. The CDR3 coding sequence is TGTGCCAGCAGCTTAGCTCCGGGGGGGCCCGGGGAGCTGTTTTTT.

The chain joins TRBV12-5 to TRBJ2-3; 9 bases are a match to TRBD1. The CDR3 has 14 residues. V was pared by 4 bases and J by 3 bases, with 2 bases of the junction left unmatched. Germline CDR1 is LGHNT and CDR2 is FRNRAP. In nucleotides, the CDR3 is TGTGCTAGTGGTTCCGGACAGGGGACAGATACGCAGTATTTT. Its protein product is CASGSGQGTDTQYF.

The chain carries TRBV6-5 and TRBJ2-6; the D is unclear. CDR3 length: 14 amino acids. Trimming removed 6 bases at V and 0 bases at J, with 6 bases between. From germline, CDR1 is MNHEY and CDR2 SVGAGI. The CDR3 DNA follows: TGTGCCAGCAGGCCAGGCTCTGGGGCCAACGTCCTGACTTTC. Protein: CASRPGSGANVLTF.

The chain combines TRBV6-5 with TRBJ1-3, with a tentative D call TRBD1 (6 bases). The germline gives CDR1 MNHEY, CDR2 SVGAGI. Trimming shortened V by 6 bases and J by 3 bases, and 9 bases separated the two germline ends. The CDR3 runs to 13 residues. The CDR3 loop is CASRPRGGNTIYF. The CDR3 DNA sequence: TGTGCCAGCAGGCCCAGGGGTGGAAACACCATATATTTT.

J is TRBJ2-3 and V is TRBV5-1; D uncertain. This CDR3 spans 13 amino acids. V was clipped by 0 bases and J by 3 bases, with 5 bases between them. CDR1 and CDR2 (germline): SGHRS, YFSETQ. In nucleotides, the CDR3 is TGCGCCAGCAGCTTGGCAGGTACAGATACGCAGTATTTT. It is translated as CASSLAGTDTQYF.

The chain uses TRBV6-2 or TRBV6-3 and TRBJ2-3, with no clear D. CDR1 and CDR2 (germline): MNHEY, SVGEGT. V lost 5 bases and J lost 6, with 9 bases in between. The CDR3 covers 12 residues. In DNA form, the CDR3 reads TGTGCCAGCAGTCGCCGAGCGGATACGCAGTATTTT. Its protein product is CASSRRADTQYF.

The chain recombines TRBV19 with TRBJ2-5, with TRBD1 identical over 8 bases. CDR3 size: 15 residues. With 0 bases clipped from V and 4 bases from J, the junction kept 4 bases outside the gene matches. Germline V gives CDR1 LNHDA, CDR2 SQIVND (reference sequence). CDR3 region: CASSIEGQGTETQYF. Here the CDR3 DNA reads TGTGCCAGTAGTATAGAAGGACAGGGTACAGAGACCCAGTACTTC.

This chain joins TRBV18 and TRBJ1-1, with D perhaps matching TRBD1 (5 bases). The CDR3 consists of 14 residues. The germline V gene encodes CDR1 KGHSH and CDR2 LQKENI. The V end was cut by 4 bases, the J end by 1 base, with 10 bases between. CDR3 loop: CASSQQGENTEAFF. CDR3 DNA sequence: TGTGCCAGCTCACAGCAGGGTGAGAACACTGAAGCTTTCTTT.

The V call is TRBV28, the J call TRBJ2-3, with TRBD1 matching 8 bases. Germline CDR1 and CDR2: MDHEN and SYDVKM. Trimming at V came to 4 bases and at J to 3 bases, leaving 9 bases not matched to a gene. The CDR3 length is 16 residues. The chain's CDR3 is CASSWASGTGTDTQYF. The DNA for the CDR3 is TGTGCCAGCAGTTGGGCCTCAGGGACAGGTACAGATACGCAGTATTTT.

As for this clone: The junction and the germline gene differ at one end; a read error may be behind it. The CDR3 DNA is TGCGCATACAGGGCCGCAACTAATGAAAAACTGTTTTTT. This gives the protein CAYRAATNEKLFF. The chain is built from TRBV27 and TRBJ1-4, with D perhaps TRBD1 (6 bases). The CDR3 contains 13 residues. Per the germline V gene, CDR1 is MNHEY and CDR2 is SMNVEV (reference sequence).

This sequence joins TRBV5-4 and TRBJ1-2, with 9 bases aligning to TRBD1. Germline trimming cut 4 bases from V and 5 bases from J; bases unmatched to any gene: 9. In germline, CDR1 is SGHNT, CDR2 YYREEE (reference sequence). This CDR3 region has 15 residues. CDR3 region: CASSPPGDRGYGYTF. DNA for the CDR3: TGTGCCAGCAGCCCTCCGGGTGACAGGGGGTATGGCTACACCTTC.

This chain links TRBV9 with TRBJ2-3; 7 bases are shared with TRBD1. Germline lookup yields CDR1 SGDLS and CDR2 YYNGEE. Germline trimming cut 0 bases from V and 3 bases from J; bases unmatched to any gene: 7. The CDR3 extends over 16 amino acids. The CDR3 DNA reads TGTGCCAGCAGCGTAGGGGTGAGGGGGCCGACAGATACGCAGTATTTT. Amino acids: CASSVGVRGPTDTQYF.

Details on this clone: Other DNA sequences of this sample code for an identical CDR3. The V and J genes are TRBV28 and TRBJ2-3, with 8 bases that match TRBD1. With 6 bases clipped from V and 1 base from J, the junction kept 3 bases outside the gene matches. The CDR3 runs 14 residues. CDR1 and CDR2 (germline): MDHEN, SYDVKM. CDR3 loop: CASSPGQGTDTQYF. The DNA for the CDR3 is TGTGCCAGCAGCCCGGGACAGGGCACAGATACGCAGTATTTT.

This clone showed up just a few times. The J gene is TRBJ1-6, the V gene TRBV7-8; 8 nucleotides line up with TRBD1. V lost 1 base, J lost 0 bases, and 5 bases stayed unmatched. The CDR3 loop spans 18 amino acids. Germline CDR1 and CDR2: SGHVS and FQNEAQ. CDR3 in DNA: TGTGCCAGCAGCTTAGAGGCAGGGGGCAGCTCCTATAATTCACCCCTCCACTTT. It is translated as CASSLEAGGSSYNSPLHF. Full variable domain (remainder filled in from reference TRBV7-8 and TRBJ1-6): GAGVSQSPRYKVAKRGQDVALRCDPISGHVSLFWYQQALGQGPEFLTYFQNEAQLDKSGLPSDRFFAERPEGSVSTLKIQRTQQEDSAVYLCASSLEAGGSSYNSPLHFGNGTRLTVT.

The chain carries TRBV6-1 and TRBJ1-5; unclear D gene. CDR3 length equals 14 residues. Trimming took off 0 bases at V and 0 bases at J, with 3 bases between the two ends. The germline gives CDR1 MNHNS, CDR2 SASEGT. CDR3: CASSEAYSNQPQHF. The CDR3 nucleotides are TGTGCCAGCAGTGAAGCCTATAGCAATCAGCCCCAGCATTTT.

CDR3 DNA sequence: TGTGCCAGCAGCCAAGAACCAACTAGCACAGATACGCAGTATTTT. It codes for CASSQEPTSTDTQYF. This sequence joins TRBV3-1 (or the pseudogene TRBV3-2) and TRBJ2-3; D unclear. The germline V gene encodes CDR1 LGHDT and CDR2 YNNKEL (reference sequence). The V gene lost 0 bases and the J gene lost 0 bases, with 7 bases spanning the gap. The CDR3 consists of 15 residues.

This sequence joins TRBV5-6 and TRBJ1-6; D may be TRBD1 (5 bases). The CDR3 loop spans 15 amino acids. CDR1 is SGHDT and CDR2 is YYEEEE in the germline V gene. Trimming removed 4 bases from V and 6 bases from J, with 14 bases in between. Here the CDR3 DNA reads TGTGCCAGCAGCCTGTTCGGACAAATTAATTCACCCCTCCACTTT. Its translation is CASSLFGQINSPLHF.

This clone was found a few times. This chain links TRBV4-3 with TRBJ1-6; D is unresolved. Trimming took 0 bases from V and 6 from J, leaving 12 bases between them. The CDR3 has 16 residues. The V gene's germline CDR1 is LGHNA and CDR2 YSLEER. The CDR3 region is CASSQDRGRINSPLHF. The DNA for the CDR3 is TGCGCCAGCAGCCAAGATCGAGGAAGGATTAATTCACCCCTCCACTTT.